The following is a T cell receptor (beta chain) sequence with its context. This sample stems from a study of T cells after yellow fever vaccination. TCRdb called the 5' RACE reads again in MiXCR, with one record for every CDR3 protein. In the table there are 620,000 or so distinct CDR3 sequences, over 9% of which are singletons. The CDR3 spans 15 residues. In germline, CDR1 is MGHDK, CDR2 SYGVNS. J lost 6 bases, V lost 10 bases, and 17 bases had no gene match. This chain joins TRBV25-1 and TRBJ2-7; 8 nucleotides match TRBD1. The receptor's source is a man aged 25 to 40 who received the YFV17D yellow fever vaccine. The sequences come from PBMCs, collected on the day of the yellow fever booster vaccination. Here the CDR3 reads CATTKTGEKGTEQYF. The CDR3 DNA reads as TGTGCCACCACAAAGACAGGGGAGAAGGGAACCGAGCAGTACTTC.